The rows below give T cell receptor beta chains drawn from one sample of a study of blood T cell repertoires in COVID-19. This table comes from immunoSEQ multiplex PCR, and its TCRdb copy is limited to in-frame clones, with some not included. The data contain hundreds of thousands of clones, 70% to 90% of them singletons. The sample comprised PBMCs or T cells enriched from blood (not recorded which). These receptors originate from a woman aged 35 to 49 who had recovered from COVID-19. Both conserved end residues are part of each CDR3. A D gene is named only where the DNA matches it firmly. Where a row states a size, it is once, few, many or the class of an expanded clone; other rows omit it.

v_call: TRBV5-1
d_call: NA
j_call: TRBJ1-2
clone_size: NA
cdr3_aa: CASSLTGDYGYTF
cdr3_nt: TGCGCCAGCAGCCTTACCGGGGACTATGGCTACACCTTC

v_call: TRBV18
d_call: NA
j_call: TRBJ1-1
clone_size: few
cdr3_aa: CASSPALNTEAFF
cdr3_nt: TGTGCCAGCTCACCGGCTTTGAACACTGAAGCTTTCTTT

v_call: TRBV4-2
d_call: NA
j_call: TRBJ2-7
clone_size: NA
cdr3_aa: CASSQDGDGTLDEQYF
cdr3_nt: TGTGCCAGCAGCCAAGATGGGGACGGGACTCTAGACGAGCAGTACTTC

v_call: TRBV7-2
d_call: TRBD2
j_call: TRBJ2-7
clone_size: NA
cdr3_aa: CASSSIAGAINEQYF
cdr3_nt: TGTGCCAGCAGCTCCATAGCGGGAGCAATCAACGAGCAGTACTTC

v_call: TRBV7-9
d_call: TRBD1
j_call: TRBJ2-2
clone_size: few
cdr3_aa: CASSLAVTGPNTGELFF
cdr3_nt: TGTGCCAGCAGCTTAGCCGTGACAGGGCCGAACACCGGGGAGCTGTTTTTT

v_call: TRBV28
d_call: NA
j_call: TRBJ1-5
clone_size: NA
cdr3_aa: CASSSLLYQPQHF
cdr3_nt: TGTGCCAGCAGCTCATTACTATATCAGCCCCAGCATTTT

v_call: TRBV30
d_call: NA
j_call: TRBJ1-1
clone_size: NA
cdr3_aa: CAWSLGGVAFF
cdr3_nt: TGTGCCTGGAGTTTGGGAGGGGTAGCTTTCTTT

v_call: TRBV4-1
d_call: NA
j_call: TRBJ2-1
clone_size: NA
cdr3_aa: CASSQVNLVEHNEQFF
cdr3_nt: TGCGCCAGCAGCCAAGTAAATCTAGTCGAACACAATGAGCAGTTCTTC

v_call: TRBV5-6
d_call: TRBD2
j_call: TRBJ2-1
clone_size: NA
cdr3_aa: CASSTRGGHNEQFF
cdr3_nt: TGTGCCAGCAGCACACGGGGGGGACACAATGAGCAGTTCTTC

v_call: TRBV2
d_call: NA
j_call: TRBJ2-7
clone_size: NA
cdr3_aa: CASRRMGPYEQYF
cdr3_nt: TGTGCCAGCAGAAGGATGGGCCCCTACGAGCAGTACTTC

v_call: TRBV30
d_call: NA
j_call: TRBJ1-1
clone_size: NA
cdr3_aa: CAWSVNRDTEAFF
cdr3_nt: TGTGCCTGGAGTGTAAACAGGGACACTGAAGCTTTCTTT

v_call: TRBV24-1
d_call: NA
j_call: TRBJ2-7
clone_size: NA
cdr3_aa: CATSDLRRSCYEQYF
cdr3_nt: TGTGCCACCAGTGATTTGCGCAGATCATGTTACGAGCAGTACTTC

v_call: TRBV7-3
d_call: NA
j_call: TRBJ2-4
clone_size: NA
cdr3_aa: CASSSGTSGPQYF
cdr3_nt: TGTGCCAGCAGCTCCGGGACCAGCGGGCCTCAGTACTTC

v_call: TRBV9
d_call: NA
j_call: TRBJ2-7
clone_size: NA
cdr3_aa: CASSAHGDNPYEQYF
cdr3_nt: TGTGCCAGCAGTGCCCACGGGGACAACCCCTACGAGCAGTACTTC

v_call: TRBV19
d_call: TRBD2
j_call: TRBJ2-3
clone_size: NA
cdr3_aa: CASSIVPGTSGSGDTQYF
cdr3_nt: TGTGCCAGTAGTATAGTTCCCGGGACTAGCGGGAGCGGAGATACGCAGTATTTT

v_call: TRBV9
d_call: TRBD1
j_call: TRBJ2-3
clone_size: NA
cdr3_aa: CASSKGTGGGTDTQYF
cdr3_nt: TGTGCCAGCAGCAAAGGGACAGGAGGGGGCACAGATACGCAGTATTTT

v_call: TRBV11-3
d_call: TRBD2
j_call: TRBJ2-1
clone_size: NA
cdr3_aa: CASSFSGSGNNEQFF
cdr3_nt: TGTGCCAGCAGCTTTAGCGGGAGTGGGAACAATGAGCAGTTCTTC

v_call: TRBV11-2
d_call: NA
j_call: TRBJ1-5
clone_size: NA
cdr3_aa: CASSSLMGVNQPQHF
cdr3_nt: TGTGCCAGCAGCTCGTTGATGGGCGTCAATCAGCCCCAGCATTTT

v_call: TRBV5-6
d_call: NA
j_call: TRBJ1-4
clone_size: NA
cdr3_aa: CASSSGTNEKLFF
cdr3_nt: TGTGCCAGCAGCTCGGGGACTAATGAAAAACTGTTTTTT

v_call: TRBV3-1/TRBV3-2
d_call: NA
j_call: TRBJ1-2
clone_size: NA
cdr3_aa: CASSATLKTTPYGYTF
cdr3_nt: TGTGCCAGCAGCGCAACACTGAAGACAACTCCCTATGGCTACACCTTC

v_call: TRBV10-1
d_call: TRBD1
j_call: TRBJ1-4
clone_size: NA
cdr3_aa: CASSTSGGEKLFF
cdr3_nt: TGCGCCAGCAGTACCTCAGGGGGTGAAAAACTGTTTTTT

v_call: TRBV7-8
d_call: NA
j_call: TRBJ2-1
clone_size: NA
cdr3_aa: CASSSDRYNEQFF
cdr3_nt: TGTGCCAGCAGCTCGGACAGATACAATGAGCAGTTCTTC

v_call: TRBV29-1
d_call: TRBD1
j_call: TRBJ2-7
clone_size: NA
cdr3_aa: CSARTGSGQYF
cdr3_nt: TGCAGCGCACGGACAGGATCCGGGCAGTACTTC

v_call: TRBV25-1
d_call: NA
j_call: TRBJ1-1
clone_size: NA
cdr3_aa: CASSQGRAFF
cdr3_nt: TGTGCCAGCAGTCAGGGCCGGGCTTTCTTT

v_call: TRBV29-1
d_call: NA
j_call: TRBJ2-1
clone_size: few
cdr3_aa: CSLVNPSSYNEQFF
cdr3_nt: TGCAGCCTCGTTAACCCGAGCTCCTACAATGAGCAGTTCTTC

v_call: TRBV5-4
d_call: TRBD1
j_call: TRBJ1-1
clone_size: once
cdr3_aa: CASSIGQGRTEAFF
cdr3_nt: TGTGCCAGCAGCATTGGACAGGGGAGGACTGAAGCTTTCTTT

v_call: TRBV6-1
d_call: NA
j_call: TRBJ2-2
clone_size: NA
cdr3_aa: CASSEAGHFTGELFF
cdr3_nt: TGTGCCAGCAGTGAAGCGGGACACTTCACCGGGGAGCTGTTTTTT

v_call: TRBV7-3
d_call: NA
j_call: TRBJ2-2
clone_size: few
cdr3_aa: CASSLIGGVTGELFF
cdr3_nt: TGTGCCAGCAGCTTAATCGGAGGGGTCACCGGGGAGCTGTTTTTT

v_call: TRBV15
d_call: NA
j_call: TRBJ1-4
clone_size: NA
cdr3_aa: CATSREEVLNEKLFF
cdr3_nt: TGTGCCACCAGCAGAGAGGAGGTTCTTAATGAAAAACTGTTTTTT

v_call: TRBV28
d_call: TRBD1
j_call: TRBJ2-6
clone_size: NA
cdr3_aa: CASRSRGPGANVLTF
cdr3_nt: TGTGCCAGCAGGTCGAGGGGGCCAGGGGCCAACGTCCTGACTTTC

v_call: TRBV6-4
d_call: NA
j_call: TRBJ1-2
clone_size: NA
cdr3_aa: CASSNSMADTNYGYTF
cdr3_nt: TGTGCCAGCAGTAATTCCATGGCAGATACTAACTATGGCTACACCTTC

v_call: TRBV29-1
d_call: NA
j_call: TRBJ1-1
clone_size: NA
cdr3_aa: CSVPIQPMNTEAFF
cdr3_nt: TGCAGCGTGCCGATACAGCCCATGAACACTGAAGCTTTCTTT